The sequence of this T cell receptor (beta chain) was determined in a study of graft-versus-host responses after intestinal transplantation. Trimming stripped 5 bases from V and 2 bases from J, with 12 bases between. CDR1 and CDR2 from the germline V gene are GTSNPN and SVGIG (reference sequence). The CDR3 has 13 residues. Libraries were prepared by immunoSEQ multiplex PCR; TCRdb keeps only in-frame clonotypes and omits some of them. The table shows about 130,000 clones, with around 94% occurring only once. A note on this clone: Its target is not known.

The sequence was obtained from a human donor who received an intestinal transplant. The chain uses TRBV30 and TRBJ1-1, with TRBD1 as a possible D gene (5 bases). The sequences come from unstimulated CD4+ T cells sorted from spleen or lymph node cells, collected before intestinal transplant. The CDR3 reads CAWYRQYNTEAFF. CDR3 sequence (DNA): TGTGCCTGGTACCGACAGTACAACACTGAAGCTTTCTTT.